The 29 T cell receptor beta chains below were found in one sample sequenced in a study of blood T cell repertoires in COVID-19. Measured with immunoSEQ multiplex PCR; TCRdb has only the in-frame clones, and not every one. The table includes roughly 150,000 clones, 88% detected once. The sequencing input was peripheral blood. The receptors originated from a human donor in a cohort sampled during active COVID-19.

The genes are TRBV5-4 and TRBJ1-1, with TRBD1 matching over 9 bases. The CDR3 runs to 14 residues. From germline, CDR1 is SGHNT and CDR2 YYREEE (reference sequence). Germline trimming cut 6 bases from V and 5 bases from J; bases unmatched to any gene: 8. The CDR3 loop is CASTRTGGRTEAFF. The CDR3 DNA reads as TGTGCCAGCACCAGAACAGGGGGCCGGACTGAAGCTTTCTTT. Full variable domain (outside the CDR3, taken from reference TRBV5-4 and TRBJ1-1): ETGVTQSPTHLIKTRGQQVTLRCSSQSGHNTVSWYQQALGQGPQFIFQYYREEENGRGNFPPRFSGLQFPNYSSELNVNALELDDSALYLCASTRTGGRTEAFFGQGTRLTVV.

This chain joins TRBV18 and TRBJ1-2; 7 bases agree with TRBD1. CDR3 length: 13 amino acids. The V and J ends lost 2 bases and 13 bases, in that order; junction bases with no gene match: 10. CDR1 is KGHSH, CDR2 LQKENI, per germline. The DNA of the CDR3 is TGTGCCAGCTCACCAGGGGACAGAAACAGTCTCACCTTC. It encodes CASSPGDRNSLTF.

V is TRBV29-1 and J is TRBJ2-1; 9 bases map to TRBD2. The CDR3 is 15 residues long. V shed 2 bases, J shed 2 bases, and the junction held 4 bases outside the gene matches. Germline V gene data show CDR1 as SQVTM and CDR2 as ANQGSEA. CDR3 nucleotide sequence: TGCAGCGTTGAAAGGGGCGGGGGGGCCTACAATGAGCAGTTCTTC. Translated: CSVERGGGAYNEQFF.

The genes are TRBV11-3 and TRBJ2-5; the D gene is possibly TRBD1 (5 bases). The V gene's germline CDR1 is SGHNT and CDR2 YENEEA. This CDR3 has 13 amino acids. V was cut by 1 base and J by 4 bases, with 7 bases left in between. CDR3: CASSLVQGETQYF. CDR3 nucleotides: TGTGCCAGCAGCTTAGTTCAGGGAGAGACCCAGTACTTC. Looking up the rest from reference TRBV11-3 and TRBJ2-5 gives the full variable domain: EAGVVQSPRYKIIEKKQPVAFWCNPISGHNTLYWYLQNLGQGPELLIRYENEEAVDDSQLPKDRFSAERLKGVDSTLKIQPAELGDSAVYLCASSLVQGETQYFGPGTRLLVL.

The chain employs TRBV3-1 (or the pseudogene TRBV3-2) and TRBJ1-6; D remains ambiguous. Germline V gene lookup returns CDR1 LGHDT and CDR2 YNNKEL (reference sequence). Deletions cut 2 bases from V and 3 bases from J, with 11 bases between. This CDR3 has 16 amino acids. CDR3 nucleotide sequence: TGTGCCAGCAGCCAAACAGCCATAGGCTATAATTCACCCCTCCACTTT. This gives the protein CASSQTAIGYNSPLHF.

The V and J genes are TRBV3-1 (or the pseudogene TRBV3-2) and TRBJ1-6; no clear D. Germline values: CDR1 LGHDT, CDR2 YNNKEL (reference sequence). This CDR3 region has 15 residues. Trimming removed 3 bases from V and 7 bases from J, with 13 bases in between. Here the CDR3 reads CASSHEQSRNSPLHF. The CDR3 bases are TGTGCCAGCAGCCATGAACAGAGTAGGAATTCACCCCTCCACTTT.

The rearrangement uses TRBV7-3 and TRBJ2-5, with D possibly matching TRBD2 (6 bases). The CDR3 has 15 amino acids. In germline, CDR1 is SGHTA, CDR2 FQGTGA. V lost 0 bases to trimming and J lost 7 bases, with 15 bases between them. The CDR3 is CASSLTGTASGTQYF. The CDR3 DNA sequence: TGTGCCAGCAGCTTAACAGGGACTGCCTCTGGGACCCAGTACTTC.

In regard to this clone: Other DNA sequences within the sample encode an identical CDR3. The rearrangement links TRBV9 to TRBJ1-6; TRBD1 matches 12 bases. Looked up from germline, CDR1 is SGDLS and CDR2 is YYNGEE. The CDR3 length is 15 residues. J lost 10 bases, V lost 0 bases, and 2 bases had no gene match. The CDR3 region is CASSVGGTGGSPLHF. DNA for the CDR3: TGTGCCAGCAGCGTAGGGGGGACAGGGGGCTCACCCCTCCACTTT.

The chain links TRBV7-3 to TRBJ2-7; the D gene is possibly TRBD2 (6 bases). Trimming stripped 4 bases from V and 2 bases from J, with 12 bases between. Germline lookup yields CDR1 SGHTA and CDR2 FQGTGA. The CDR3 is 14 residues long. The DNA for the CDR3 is TGTGCCAGCAGCTCATCTAGCGTTCCCTACGAGCAGTACTTC. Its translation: CASSSSSVPYEQYF.

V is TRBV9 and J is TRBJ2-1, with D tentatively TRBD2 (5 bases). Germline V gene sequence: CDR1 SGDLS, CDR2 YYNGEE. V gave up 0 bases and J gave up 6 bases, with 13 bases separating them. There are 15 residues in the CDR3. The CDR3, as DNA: TGTGCCAGCAGCGTAGGGGCTAGCTCCGGCAATGAGCAGTTCTTC. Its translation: CASSVGASSGNEQFF. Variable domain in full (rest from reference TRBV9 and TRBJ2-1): DSGVTQTPKHLITATGQRVTLRCSPRSGDLSVYWYQQSLDQGLQFLIQYYNGEERAKGNILERFSAQQFPDLHSELNLSSLELGDSALYFCASSVGASSGNEQFFGPGTRLTVL.

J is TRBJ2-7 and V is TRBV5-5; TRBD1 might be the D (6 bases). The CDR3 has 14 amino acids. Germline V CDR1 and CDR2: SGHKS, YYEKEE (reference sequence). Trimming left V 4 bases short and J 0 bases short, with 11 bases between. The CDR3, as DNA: TGTGCCAGCAGCCCGGACAGTAGCTCCTACGAGCAGTACTTC. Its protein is CASSPDSSSYEQYF.

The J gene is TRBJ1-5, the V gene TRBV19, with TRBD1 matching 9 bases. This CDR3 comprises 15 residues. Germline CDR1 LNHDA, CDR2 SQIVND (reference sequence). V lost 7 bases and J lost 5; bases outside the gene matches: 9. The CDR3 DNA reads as TGTGCCAGTATTCCTGGACAGGGGCACTATCAGCCCCAGCATTTT. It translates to CASIPGQGHYQPQHF.

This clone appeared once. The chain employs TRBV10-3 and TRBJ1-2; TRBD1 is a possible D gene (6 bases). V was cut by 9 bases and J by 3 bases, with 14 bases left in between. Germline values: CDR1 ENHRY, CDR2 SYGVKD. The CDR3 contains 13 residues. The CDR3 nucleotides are TGTGCCATAGCCAAGGGGGTCGACTATGGCTACACCTTC. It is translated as CAIAKGVDYGYTF.

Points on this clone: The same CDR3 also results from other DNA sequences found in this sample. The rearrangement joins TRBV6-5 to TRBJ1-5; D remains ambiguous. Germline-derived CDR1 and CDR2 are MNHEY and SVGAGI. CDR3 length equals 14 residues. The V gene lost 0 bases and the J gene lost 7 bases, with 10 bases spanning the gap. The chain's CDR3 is CASSYSEGGQPQHF. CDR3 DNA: TGTGCCAGCAGTTACTCAGAGGGAGGGCAGCCCCAGCATTTT.

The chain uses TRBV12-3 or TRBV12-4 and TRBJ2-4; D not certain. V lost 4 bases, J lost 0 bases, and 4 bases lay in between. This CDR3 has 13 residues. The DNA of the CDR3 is TGTGCCAGCAGTTCGGTAGCCAAAAACATTCAGTACTTC. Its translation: CASSSVAKNIQYF.

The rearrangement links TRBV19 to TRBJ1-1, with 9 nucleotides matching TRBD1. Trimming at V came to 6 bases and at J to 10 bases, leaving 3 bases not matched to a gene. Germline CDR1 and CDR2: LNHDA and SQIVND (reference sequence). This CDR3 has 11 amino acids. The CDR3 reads CASSGQGPAFF. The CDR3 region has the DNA TGTGCCAGTAGCGGACAGGGGCCAGCTTTCTTT.

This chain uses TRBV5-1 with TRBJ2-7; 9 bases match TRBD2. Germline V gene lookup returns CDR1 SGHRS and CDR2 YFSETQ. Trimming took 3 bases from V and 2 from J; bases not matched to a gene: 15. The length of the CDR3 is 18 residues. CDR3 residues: CASSSPDLASGAPYEQYF. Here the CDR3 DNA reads TGCGCCAGCAGCTCTCCGGACTTGGCTAGCGGGGCCCCCTACGAGCAGTACTTC. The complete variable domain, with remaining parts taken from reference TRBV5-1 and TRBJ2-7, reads KAGVTQTPRYLIKTRGQQVTLSCSPISGHRSVSWYQQTPGQGLQFLFEYFSETQRNKGNFPGRFSGRQFSNSRSEMNVSTLELGDSALYLCASSSPDLASGAPYEQYFGPGTRLTVT.

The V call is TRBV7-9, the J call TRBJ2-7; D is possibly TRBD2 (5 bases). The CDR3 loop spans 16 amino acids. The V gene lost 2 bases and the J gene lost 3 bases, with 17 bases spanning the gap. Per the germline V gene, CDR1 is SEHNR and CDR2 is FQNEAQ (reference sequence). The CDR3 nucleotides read TGTGCCAGCAGCTTATTCGGGCCGCTGAGGGACTACGAGCAGTACTTC. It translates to CASSLFGPLRDYEQYF.

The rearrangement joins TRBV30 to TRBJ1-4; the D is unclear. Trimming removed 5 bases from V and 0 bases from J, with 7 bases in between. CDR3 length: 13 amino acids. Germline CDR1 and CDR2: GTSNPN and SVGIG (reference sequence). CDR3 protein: CAWGLATNEKLFF. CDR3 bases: TGTGCCTGGGGCCTTGCAACTAATGAAAAACTGTTTTTT.

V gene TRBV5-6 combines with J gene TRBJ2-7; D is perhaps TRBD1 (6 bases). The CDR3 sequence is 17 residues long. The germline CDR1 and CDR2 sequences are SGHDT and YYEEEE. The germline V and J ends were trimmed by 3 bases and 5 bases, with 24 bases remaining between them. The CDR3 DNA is TGTGCCAGCAGCTCCGACAGGTGGTTCGAGGTAGGCCACGAGCAGTACTTC. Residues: CASSSDRWFEVGHEQYF. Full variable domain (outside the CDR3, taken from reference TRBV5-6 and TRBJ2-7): DAGVTQSPTHLIKTRGQQVTLRCSPKSGHDTVSWYQQALGQGPQFIFQYYEEEERQRGNFPDRFSGHQFPNYSSELNVNALLLGDSALYLCASSSDRWFEVGHEQYFGPGTRLTVT.

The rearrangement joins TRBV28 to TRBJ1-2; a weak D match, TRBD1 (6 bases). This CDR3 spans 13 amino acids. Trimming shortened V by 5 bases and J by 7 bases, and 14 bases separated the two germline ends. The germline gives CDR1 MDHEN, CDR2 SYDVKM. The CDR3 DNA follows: TGTGCCAGCAGTACCGGGACACTCACTGGCTACACCTTC. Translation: CASSTGTLTGYTF.

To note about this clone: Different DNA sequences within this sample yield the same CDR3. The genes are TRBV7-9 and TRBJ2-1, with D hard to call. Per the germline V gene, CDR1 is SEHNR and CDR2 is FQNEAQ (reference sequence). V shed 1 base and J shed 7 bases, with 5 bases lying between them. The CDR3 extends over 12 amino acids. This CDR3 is CASSLGVNEQFF. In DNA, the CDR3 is TGTGCCAGCAGCTTAGGAGTGAATGAGCAGTTCTTC.

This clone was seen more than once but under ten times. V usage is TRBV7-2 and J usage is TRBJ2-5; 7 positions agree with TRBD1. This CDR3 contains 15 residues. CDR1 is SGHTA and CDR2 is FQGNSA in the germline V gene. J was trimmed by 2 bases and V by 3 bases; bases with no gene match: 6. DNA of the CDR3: TGTGCCAGCAGCTTCCTGGGACAGTTTCAAGAGACCCAGTACTTC. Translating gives CASSFLGQFQETQYF.

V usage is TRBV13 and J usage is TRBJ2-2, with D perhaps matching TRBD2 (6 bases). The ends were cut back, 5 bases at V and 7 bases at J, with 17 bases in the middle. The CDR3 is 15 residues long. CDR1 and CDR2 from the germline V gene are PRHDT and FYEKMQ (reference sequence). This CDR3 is CASSPLGGLVGELFF. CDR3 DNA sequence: TGTGCCAGCAGCCCCCTTGGGGGGTTGGTCGGGGAGCTGTTTTTT.

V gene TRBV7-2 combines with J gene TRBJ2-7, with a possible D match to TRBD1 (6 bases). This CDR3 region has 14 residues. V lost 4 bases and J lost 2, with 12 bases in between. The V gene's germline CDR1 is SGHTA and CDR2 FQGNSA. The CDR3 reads CASSSPRGTYEQYF. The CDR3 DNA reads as TGTGCCAGCAGCTCACCCAGGGGAACCTACGAGCAGTACTTC.

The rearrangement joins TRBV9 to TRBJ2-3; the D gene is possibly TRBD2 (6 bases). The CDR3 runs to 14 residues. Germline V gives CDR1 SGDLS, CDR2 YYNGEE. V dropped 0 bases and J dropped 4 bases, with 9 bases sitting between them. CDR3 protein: CASSVEGGSDTQYF. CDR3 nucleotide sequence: TGTGCCAGCAGCGTAGAAGGAGGGTCAGATACGCAGTATTTT.

CDR3 region: CASSESAGANEQYF. In DNA, the CDR3 is TGTGCCAGCAGTGAGAGTGCAGGGGCCAACGAGCAGTACTTC. The genes are TRBV2 and TRBJ2-7; D might be TRBD1 (6 bases). V was clipped by 3 bases and J by 5 bases, with 14 bases between them. This CDR3 has 14 amino acids. The germline V gene encodes CDR1 SNHLY and CDR2 FYNNEI.

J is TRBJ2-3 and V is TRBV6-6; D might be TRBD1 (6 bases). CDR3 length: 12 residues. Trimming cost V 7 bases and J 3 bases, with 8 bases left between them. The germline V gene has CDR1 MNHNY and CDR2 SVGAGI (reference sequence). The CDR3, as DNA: TGTGCCAGCACTACAGGGACAGATACGCAGTATTTT. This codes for CASTTGTDTQYF.

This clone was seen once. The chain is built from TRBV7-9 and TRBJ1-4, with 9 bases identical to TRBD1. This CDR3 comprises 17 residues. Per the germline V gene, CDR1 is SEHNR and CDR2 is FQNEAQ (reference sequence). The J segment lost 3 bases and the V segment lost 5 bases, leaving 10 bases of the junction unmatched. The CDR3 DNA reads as TGTGCCAGCAGCCTATACGGGACAGGGTTTTCTAATGAAAAACTGTTTTTT. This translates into CASSLYGTGFSNEKLFF.